These T cell receptor beta chains were read from a single sample in a study of early stage breast cancer tumors. TCRdb's copy holds only in-frame clones and misses some; the assay was immunoSEQ multiplex PCR. The sample holds tens of thousands of clones, 60% to 80% seen once. The material sequenced was breast tumor tissue. The source of these receptors is a person aged 30 to 40 with breast cancer. Each CDR3 is given with its conserved first and last residue. D genes are given only for firm matches. Clone size is given for some rows only: seen once, a few or many times, or a class if the clone is expanded.

TGTGCCAGCTCCGAGGGGGAGACCCAGTACTTC | CASSEGETQYF | TRBJ2-5 | . | . | TRBV2 | 11
TGTGCCAGCAGCAGTGGACAGATCTATGGCTACACCTTC | CASSSGQIYGYTF | TRBJ1-2 | . | . | TRBV7-2 | 13
TGTGCCTGGACCCCGATTGGCGGGGGAGAGCAGTTCTTC | CAWTPIGGGEQFF | TRBJ2-1 | . | TRBD2 | TRBV30 | 13
TGTGCCTGGAGTTGGGGGGGCGCGAAAGCTTTCTTT | CAWSWGGAKAFF | TRBJ1-1 | once | . | TRBV30 | 12
TGTGCCAGTAGTTTCGGGCCCGCCTACGAGCAGTACTTC | CASSFGPAYEQYF | TRBJ2-7 | . | . | TRBV19 | 13
TGTGCCAGCTCACGCGGACAGGCCACAGATACGCAGTATTTT | CASSRGQATDTQYF | TRBJ2-3 | . | TRBD1 | TRBV18 | 14
TGCGCCAGCAGTGAAGGCCAGCGGGAATCCTACGAGCAGTACTTC | CASSEGQRESYEQYF | TRBJ2-7 | few | TRBD2 | TRBV10-2 | 15
TGCGCCAGCAGCCAAGGGGTTCTAGCTGCAAAGTACTTC | CASSQGVLAAKYF | TRBJ2-4 | once | . | TRBV4-1 | 13
TGTGCCAGCAGTTATTATGAGGGAAGTTATGGCTACACCTTC | CASSYYEGSYGYTF | TRBJ1-2 | . | . | TRBV25-1 | 14
TGTGCCATCTGGAACAGGACCCACGAGCAGTACTTC | CAIWNRTHEQYF | TRBJ2-7 | few | . | TRBV10-3 | 12
TGTGCCAGCTCACCATATCTAGCGTCAAGGGGGTACAATGAGCAGTTCTTC | CASSPYLASRGYNEQFF | TRBJ2-1 | . | . | TRBV18 | 17
TGCGCCAGCAGCCAAGACAGGGAGGGCCAGCCCCAGCATTTT | CASSQDREGQPQHF | TRBJ1-5 | . | . | TRBV4-1 | 14
TGTGCCAGCAGCTTAGTCTGGCGCGACAATGAGCAGTTCTTC | CASSLVWRDNEQFF | TRBJ2-1 | . | . | TRBV7-2 | 14
TGCGCCAGCAGCTTTGAAGTGTTGAACACTGAAGCTTTCTTT | CASSFEVLNTEAFF | TRBJ1-1 | . | . | TRBV5-1 | 14
TGCGCCAGCAGCTTAGACGGGACTCTCTACAATGAGCAGTTCTTC | CASSLDGTLYNEQFF | TRBJ2-1 | . | . | TRBV5-1 | 15
TGTGCCAGCAGTGCCCTAGCGGGCACATACAATGAGCAGTTCTTC | CASSALAGTYNEQFF | TRBJ2-1 | . | TRBD2 | TRBV6-4 | 15
TGTGCCACCAGCAGACCCAGACTAGCGGGTTCCCCCAGCTCCTACGAGCAGTACTTC | CATSRPRLAGSPSSYEQYF | TRBJ2-7 | . | TRBD2 | TRBV15 | 19
TGTGCCAGCAGCTTAGGGCGCCCCAATGAGCAGTTCTTC | CASSLGRPNEQFF | TRBJ2-1 | . | . | TRBV11-3 | 13
TGTGCCAGCAGCCCGGGACAGGAGCAGTACTTC | CASSPGQEQYF | TRBJ2-7 | . | TRBD1 | TRBV11-1 | 11
TGTGCCAGCAACCTGAGAGGGGTGCTAAAGGAAGCTTTCTTT | CASNLRGVLKEAFF | TRBJ1-1 | . | . | TRBV5-5 | 14
TGCGCCAGCAGCTTGGCCGTCGGGGGAAGGTCTGGAAACACCATATATTTT | CASSLAVGGRSGNTIYF | TRBJ1-3 | . | . | TRBV5-1 | 17
TGCGCCAGCAGCCAAGTCTTTGGAGAGCTCAGCACCGGGGAGCTGTTTTTT | CASSQVFGELSTGELFF | TRBJ2-2 | . | . | TRBV4-3 | 17
TGTGCCAGCAGTGAAGAAGCAGGGGCAAGTCAGCCCCAGCATTTT | CASSEEAGASQPQHF | TRBJ1-5 | few | . | TRBV2 | 15
TGTGCCAGTAGTATCCGAGACAGGGAGTACACAGATACGCAGTATTTT | CASSIRDREYTDTQYF | TRBJ2-3 | . | TRBD1 | TRBV19 | 16
TGCGCCAGCAGTGAGCCAGGTTCCTACGAGCAGTACTTC | CASSEPGSYEQYF | TRBJ2-7 | . | . | TRBV10-1 | 13
TGCGCCAGCAGCCAAGATTTTCGTCCCGGGAGCTCCTACGAGCAGTACTTC | CASSQDFRPGSSYEQYF | TRBJ2-7 | . | . | TRBV4-3 | 17